This is a list of T cell receptor beta chains from one sample in a study of T cell repertoires and HLA-DP antigens. Libraries were prepared by immunoSEQ multiplex PCR; TCRdb keeps only in-frame clonotypes and omits some of them. The data hold around 110,000 clones, with 92% observed a single time. The antigens these receptors bind are not known. The sequenced material came from CD4+ T cells from PBMCs. The receptors stem from a woman aged 18-30 years in good health and CMV-seronegative. Each CDR3 is given without its conserved first and last residue. Size is omitted from some rows. Given values are once, few, many or a class for expanded clones.

clone_size,j_call,v_call,cdr3_length,cdr3_aa
.,TRBJ1-2,TRBV7-9,16,ASSIRHKRSGAEGGYT
.,TRBJ2-3,TRBV28,11,ASTGLGEGTQY
.,TRBJ2-1,TRBV9,11,ASSVAPSGEQF
.,TRBJ1-5,TRBV4-1,14,ASSNLQGGSNQPQH
.,TRBJ1-2,TRBV28,13,ASSLTAGFSYGYT
.,TRBJ2-3,TRBV7-2,14,ASSLRGAGKTDTQY
once,TRBJ2-2,TRBV9,14,ASNLGEVGNTGELF
.,TRBJ2-2,TRBV5-1,12,ASRLGTVTGELF
.,TRBJ1-1,TRBV28,13,ASSPIIGHLIRAF
.,TRBJ1-4,TRBV10-2,13,ASSGIWAANEKLF
.,TRBJ1-5,TRBV5-6,13,ASSSGQFSNQPQH
.,TRBJ2-6,TRBV21-1,15,ASSKEGGNSGANVLT
.,TRBJ2-6,TRBV18,12,ASATPSGANVLT
once,TRBJ1-1,TRBV18,12,ASSPTSGVTEAF
.,TRBJ2-6,TRBV2,12,ASRGHQGANVLT
.,TRBJ2-4,TRBV11-2,12,ASSLIGLKNIQY
.,TRBJ2-2,TRBV11-2,13,ASSHGDRGAGELF